One TCR beta chain is described in this entry. The table came from immunoSEQ multiplex PCR; TCRdb's copy has only in-frame clones and leaves some out. The table includes around 65,000 clones, just over 90% detected once. This sample was taken from a study of OX40 agonist ivuxolimab in advanced cancers. The sequencing here drew on CD4+ or CD8+ T cells sorted from blood, taken in a trial of the OX40 agonist ivuxolimab. This TCR derives from an adult with an advanced solid tumor such as melanoma, head and neck, liver or kidney cancer.

The CDR3 protein is CASSLAGEVGTEAFF. The DNA for the CDR3 is TGCGCCAGCAGCTTGGCCGGCGAGGTGGGCACTGAAGCTTTCTTT. The gene calls are TRBV5-1 and TRBJ1-1; no definite D call. The CDR3 contains 15 residues. The ends were cut back, 0 bases at V and 4 bases at J, with 13 bases in the middle. The germline V gene encodes CDR1 SGHRS and CDR2 YFSETQ.